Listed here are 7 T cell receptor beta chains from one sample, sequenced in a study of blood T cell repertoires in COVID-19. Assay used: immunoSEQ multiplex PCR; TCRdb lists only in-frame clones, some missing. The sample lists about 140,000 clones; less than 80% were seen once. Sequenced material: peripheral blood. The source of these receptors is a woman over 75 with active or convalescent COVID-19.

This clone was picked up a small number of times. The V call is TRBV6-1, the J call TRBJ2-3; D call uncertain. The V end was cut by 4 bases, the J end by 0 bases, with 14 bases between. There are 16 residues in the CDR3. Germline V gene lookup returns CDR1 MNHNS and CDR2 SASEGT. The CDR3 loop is CASSVSSGSSTDTQYF. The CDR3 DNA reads TGTGCCAGCAGTGTAAGTTCCGGGTCTAGCACAGATACGCAGTATTTT.

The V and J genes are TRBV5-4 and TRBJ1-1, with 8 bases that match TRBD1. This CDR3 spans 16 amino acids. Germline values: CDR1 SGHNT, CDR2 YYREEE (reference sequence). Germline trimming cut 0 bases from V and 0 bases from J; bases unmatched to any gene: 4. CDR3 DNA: TGTGCCAGCAGCTTGGCCGCAGGGGGCGTGAACACTGAAGCTTTCTTT. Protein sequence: CASSLAAGGVNTEAFF.

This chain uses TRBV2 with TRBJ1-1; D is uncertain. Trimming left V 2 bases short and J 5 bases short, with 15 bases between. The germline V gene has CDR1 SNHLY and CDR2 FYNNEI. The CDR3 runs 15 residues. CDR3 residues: CASSERRAFETEAFF. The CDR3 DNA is TGTGCCAGCAGTGAACGGAGGGCCTTTGAGACTGAAGCTTTCTTT.

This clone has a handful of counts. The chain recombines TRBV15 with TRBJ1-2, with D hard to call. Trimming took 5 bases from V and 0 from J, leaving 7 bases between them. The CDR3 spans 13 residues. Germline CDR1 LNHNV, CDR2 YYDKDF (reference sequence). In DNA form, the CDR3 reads TGTGCCACCAGCGTAGTAGCTAACTATGGCTACACCTTC. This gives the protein CATSVVANYGYTF.

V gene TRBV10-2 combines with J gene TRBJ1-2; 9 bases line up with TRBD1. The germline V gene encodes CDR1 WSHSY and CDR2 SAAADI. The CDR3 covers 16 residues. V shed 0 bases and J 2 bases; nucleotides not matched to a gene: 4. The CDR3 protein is CASSESSGTGNYGYTF. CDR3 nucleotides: TGCGCCAGCAGTGAGTCGTCCGGGACAGGGAACTATGGCTACACCTTC.

This CDR3 is CASSARVITGYGEKLFF. In DNA, the CDR3 is TGTGCCAGCAGCGCCAGGGTCATAACAGGGTACGGCGAAAAACTGTTTTTT. This sequence joins TRBV9 and TRBJ1-4; TRBD1 might be the D (6 bases). The V gene lost 3 bases and the J gene lost 8 bases, with 23 bases spanning the gap. The germline gives CDR1 SGDLS, CDR2 YYNGEE. The CDR3 totals 17 residues.

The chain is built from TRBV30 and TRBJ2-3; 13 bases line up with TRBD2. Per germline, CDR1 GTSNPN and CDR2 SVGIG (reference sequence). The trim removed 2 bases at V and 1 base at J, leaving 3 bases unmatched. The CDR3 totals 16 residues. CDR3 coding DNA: TGTGCCTGGAGTACCGGGACTAGCGGGGGCACAGATACGCAGTATTTT. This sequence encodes CAWSTGTSGGTDTQYF.